A single sample is the source of the 25 T cell receptor beta chains below, sequenced in a study of cytomegalovirus exposure and HLA in healthy donors. Generated by immunoSEQ multiplex PCR, the TCRdb table keeps only in-frame clones and is missing some. Among over 150,000 clones listed, roughly 85% were seen once. The sequencing sample was made of PBMCs. The receptor source for this set is a young man in good health and CMV-seropositive.

The V call is TRBV27, the J call TRBJ1-2; no definite D call. With 5 bases removed from V and 4 bases from J, the gap between germline ends came to 17 bases. The CDR3 runs 15 residues. Germline CDR1 MNHEY, CDR2 SMNVEV (reference sequence). CDR3 residues: CASSPFGQAGYGYTF. DNA for the CDR3: TGTGCCAGCAGTCCCTTTGGGCAGGCGGGCTATGGCTACACCTTC.

This chain links TRBV10-3 with TRBJ1-2; 7 positions match TRBD1. The CDR3 extends over 17 amino acids. Per the germline V gene, CDR1 is ENHRY and CDR2 is SYGVKD. Trimming removed 2 bases from V and 6 bases from J; junction bases left unmatched: 15. CDR3 DNA: TGTGCCATCAGTGAGAGGCAGGGGGTCGGGGTTCTGGATGGCTACACCTTC. It encodes CAISERQGVGVLDGYTF.

This clone was counted once. The chain links TRBV18 to TRBJ2-1, with no clear D. Germline values: CDR1 KGHSH, CDR2 LQKENI. V shed 0 bases and J shed 10 bases, with 7 bases lying between them. The CDR3 is 12 amino acids. The CDR3 nucleotides read TGTGCCAGCTCACCACCATCCCTGGAGCAGTTCTTC. Its protein product is CASSPPSLEQFF.

This chain links TRBV6-5 with TRBJ2-1, with 16 bases lining up with TRBD2. The CDR3 is 15 residues long. Germline V gives CDR1 MNHEY, CDR2 SVGAGI. J was trimmed by 8 bases and V by 5 bases; bases with no gene match: 3. CDR3 nucleotides: TGTGCCAGCAGTCAAGGGACTAGCGGGGGGGATGAGCAGTTCTTC. Translated: CASSQGTSGGDEQFF.

This clone has a handful of counts. The same CDR3 arises from other DNA sequences in this sample as well. The chain has TRBV29-1 and TRBJ1-2; D is undetermined. The germline V gene has CDR1 SQVTM and CDR2 ANQGSEA. V was clipped by 4 bases and J by 3 bases, with 6 bases between them. CDR3 length: 11 residues. The CDR3 loop is CSVGQDYGYTF. In DNA form, the CDR3 reads TGCAGCGTTGGGCAGGACTATGGCTACACCTTC.

CDR3 sequence: CASRRTGVNTGELFF. CDR3 in DNA: TGTGCCAGCAGGAGGACAGGGGTGAACACCGGGGAGCTGTTTTTT. The V and J genes are TRBV2 and TRBJ2-2; the match to TRBD1 covers 9 bases. V was pared by 6 bases and J by 1 base, with 3 bases of the junction left unmatched. The CDR3 is 15 residues long. Germline CDR1 and CDR2: SNHLY and FYNNEI. The whole variable domain, remainder taken from reference TRBV2 and TRBJ2-2, is EPEVTQTPSHQVTQMGQEVILRCVPISNHLYFYWYRQILGQKVEFLVSFYNNEISEKSEIFDDQFSVERPDGSNFTLKIRSTKLEDSAMYFCASRRTGVNTGELFFGEGSRLTVL.

CDR3 DNA: TGTGCCAGCAGCGACGGACCCCGGGGCACTGAAGCTTTCTTT. Protein product: CASSDGPRGTEAFF. The chain uses TRBV7-8 and TRBJ1-1; the D is unclear. Trimming took off 5 bases at V and 4 bases at J, with 14 bases between the two ends. CDR1 is SGHVS, CDR2 FQNEAQ, per germline. CDR3 size: 14 residues.

This clone was counted only a few times. The gene calls are TRBV9 and TRBJ1-6; 7 nucleotides line up with TRBD1. J was trimmed by 5 bases and V by 3 bases; bases with no gene match: 2. Germline V gene sequence: CDR1 SGDLS, CDR2 YYNGEE. The CDR3 has 14 amino acids. The CDR3: CASSAQGNNSPLHF. The DNA of the CDR3 is TGTGCCAGCAGCGCACAGGGGAATAATTCACCCCTCCACTTT.

V usage is TRBV2 and J usage is TRBJ2-7; D perhaps matches TRBD2 (6 bases). The CDR3 covers 14 residues. V shed 6 bases and J shed 4 bases, with 16 bases lying between them. CDR1 is SNHLY, CDR2 FYNNEI, per germline. The chain's CDR3 is CASSNPGSKYEQYF. The DNA for the CDR3 is TGTGCCAGCAGCAACCCCGGGAGCAAGTACGAGCAGTACTTC. Filled out from reference TRBV2 and TRBJ2-7, the complete variable domain reads EPEVTQTPSHQVTQMGQEVILRCVPISNHLYFYWYRQILGQKVEFLVSFYNNEISEKSEIFDDQFSVERPDGSNFTLKIRSTKLEDSAMYFCASSNPGSKYEQYFGPGTRLTVT.

The V and J genes are TRBV5-4 and TRBJ2-5, with D tentatively TRBD2 (7 bases). This CDR3 is 14 amino acids long. Germline V CDR1 and CDR2: SGHNT, YYREEE (reference sequence). V was shortened by 4 bases and J by 1 base, with 11 bases between the two germline ends. DNA for the CDR3: TGTGCCAGCAGCCCGGGGGGCTCCCAAGAGACCCAGTACTTC. Protein product: CASSPGGSQETQYF.

Only one count was recorded for this clone. V is TRBV29-1 and J is TRBJ2-2; TRBD2 matches at 7 bases. Germline lookup yields CDR1 SQVTM and CDR2 ANQGSEA. The J segment lost 1 base and the V segment lost 7 bases, leaving 3 bases of the junction unmatched. The CDR3 covers 13 residues. CDR3 sequence reads: CSAREGNTGELFF. The CDR3, as DNA: TGCAGCGCCAGGGAGGGGAACACCGGGGAGCTGTTTTTT.

J is TRBJ2-7 and V is TRBV12-2; TRBD1, the table's D call, lacks a check against the DNA. TRBV12-2 is an annotated pseudogene. The CDR3 totals 15 residues. The CDR3 sequence is CASRFRDRTFYEQYF. The DNA for the CDR3 is TGTGCAAGTCGCTTCCGGGACAGGACTTTCTACGAGCAGTACTTC.

This clone appeared once. The chain is built from TRBV28 and TRBJ1-4; 11 bases fit TRBD1. V dropped 6 bases and J dropped 6; count of bases not matched to a gene: 3. Looked up from germline, CDR1 is MDHEN and CDR2 is SYDVKM. The CDR3 runs 14 residues. This chain's CDR3 is CASRDRGLDEKLFF. For the CDR3, the DNA is TGTGCCAGCAGGGACAGGGGGCTCGATGAAAAACTGTTTTTT.

This clone was recorded once. The V and J genes are TRBV19 and TRBJ1-3; weak D call: TRBD1 (6 bases). The V end was cut by 0 bases, the J end by 2 bases, with 11 bases between. CDR3 length equals 16 residues. The germline V gene has CDR1 LNHDA and CDR2 SQIVND (reference sequence). The CDR3 nucleotides read TGTGCCAGTAGTATAGATTACGGGACAACTGGAAACACCATATATTTT. Translation gives CASSIDYGTTGNTIYF. The full variable domain, completed using reference TRBV19 and TRBJ1-3, is DGGITQSPKYLFRKEGQNVTLSCEQNLNHDAMYWYRQDPGQGLRLIYYSQIVNDFQKGDIAEGYSVSREKKESFPLTVTSAQKNPTAFYLCASSIDYGTTGNTIYFGEGSWLTVV.

The rearrangement links TRBV28 to TRBJ1-3, with 11 nucleotides matching TRBD1. In germline, CDR1 is MDHEN, CDR2 SYDVKM. This CDR3 is 17 amino acids long. V dropped 4 bases and J dropped 4; count of bases not matched to a gene: 9. The CDR3 DNA is TGTGCCAGCAGTTCAACAGGACAGGGGGCGCGGGGAAACACCATATATTTT. This translates into CASSSTGQGARGNTIYF.

Note on this clone: The same CDR3 can be traced to other DNA sequences in this sample. V usage is TRBV5-1 and J usage is TRBJ1-1; 7 bases align to TRBD1. Germline CDR1 reads SGHRS; CDR2 reads YFSETQ. Unmatched junction bases numbered 4, after V lost 0 bases and J lost 2 bases. This CDR3 spans 15 amino acids. CDR3 coding DNA: TGCGCCAGCAGCTTGGGAGCAGGGGGAAACACTGAAGCTTTCTTT. As protein: CASSLGAGGNTEAFF.

This clone was seen more than once but under ten times. This chain links TRBV6-5 with TRBJ2-7; 10 bases map to TRBD1. Trimming cost V 4 bases and J 3 bases; bases outside gene matches: 3. Germline lookup yields CDR1 MNHEY and CDR2 SVGAGI. This CDR3 region has 14 residues. CDR3 in amino acids: CASSSRDRGYEQYF. The CDR3, as DNA: TGTGCCAGCAGTTCCCGGGACAGGGGCTACGAGCAGTACTTC.

This sequence joins TRBV5-8 and TRBJ2-5; 9 nucleotides match TRBD1. The V gene end was trimmed by 2 bases and the J gene end by 3 bases; junction bases not matched to a gene: 8. Germline V gene lookup returns CDR1 SGHTS and CDR2 YDEGEE. CDR3 length: 16 residues. This CDR3 reads CASSLYTGTGKETQYF. The CDR3 DNA sequence: TGTGCCAGCAGCTTATATACCGGGACAGGGAAAGAGACCCAGTACTTC.

This clone was counted once. J is TRBJ2-1 and V is TRBV2, with D possibly being TRBD2 (5 bases). V was shortened by 4 bases and J by 0 bases, with 13 bases between the two germline ends. The germline gives CDR1 SNHLY, CDR2 FYNNEI. This CDR3 spans 16 amino acids. CDR3 residues: CASSVPEGSSYNEQFF. DNA of the CDR3: TGTGCCAGCAGTGTTCCAGAAGGGAGCTCCTACAATGAGCAGTTCTTC. The variable domain in full, completed from reference TRBV2 and TRBJ2-1, reads EPEVTQTPSHQVTQMGQEVILRCVPISNHLYFYWYRQILGQKVEFLVSFYNNEISEKSEIFDDQFSVERPDGSNFTLKIRSTKLEDSAMYFCASSVPEGSSYNEQFFGPGTRLTVL.

The genes are TRBV18 and TRBJ2-1; the D gene is possibly TRBD2 (5 bases). The CDR3 loop spans 15 amino acids. Germline CDR1 and CDR2: KGHSH and LQKENI. V lost 3 bases and J lost 7, with 16 bases in between. This chain's CDR3 is CASSPVGGSGNEQFF. CDR3 DNA sequence: TGTGCCAGCTCACCGGTCGGCGGCTCGGGAAATGAGCAGTTCTTC.

The chain links TRBV5-6 to TRBJ1-5; possibly TRBD1 for D (5 bases). CDR1 is SGHDT, CDR2 YYEEEE, per germline. The CDR3 spans 17 residues. The V gene lost 1 base and the J gene lost 2 bases, with 16 bases spanning the gap. The CDR3 region is CASSLFSHRMGNQPQHF. The CDR3 DNA reads as TGTGCCAGCAGCTTGTTTTCGCACAGGATGGGCAATCAGCCCCAGCATTTT.

The CDR3 DNA reads as TGTGCCAGCAGCCCCCAGGGACAGGGGCGAATCGGTGGCACTGAAGCTTTCTTT. This encodes CASSPQGQGRIGGTEAFF. The chain couples TRBV9 to TRBJ1-1, with TRBD1 identical over 10 bases. Germline V gene lookup returns CDR1 SGDLS and CDR2 YYNGEE. This CDR3 has 18 residues. V trimming: 4 bases; J trimming: 4 bases; junction bases outside the gene matches: 16.

This clone appeared a few times. The chain links TRBV6-4 to TRBJ2-2; no clear D gene. CDR3 length: 13 amino acids. Trimming left V 0 bases short and J 8 bases short, with 7 bases between. Germline values: CDR1 MRHNA, CDR2 SNTAGT. The CDR3 DNA follows: TGTGCCAGCAGTGACTCAGTGACAGGGGAGCTGTTTTTT. Amino acids: CASSDSVTGELFF.

The chain is built from TRBV19 and TRBJ1-2, with D perhaps TRBD1 (5 bases). Germline V gene sequence: CDR1 LNHDA, CDR2 SQIVND (reference sequence). This CDR3 is built from 15 residues. V lost 6 bases, J lost 8 bases, and 22 bases lay in between. The CDR3 nucleotides are TGTGCCAGTAGCCCCATCAGGGTGACTGAGACGGGCTACACCTTC. Protein product: CASSPIRVTETGYTF.

V gene TRBV6-5 combines with J gene TRBJ2-7, with TRBD2 matching over 10 bases. J was trimmed by 0 bases and V by 4 bases; bases with no gene match: 3. Germline values: CDR1 MNHEY, CDR2 SVGAGI. There are 15 residues in the CDR3. CDR3 in amino acids: CASSSLAGGSYEQYF. The CDR3 DNA is TGTGCCAGCAGTTCCTTAGCGGGGGGCTCCTACGAGCAGTACTTC.